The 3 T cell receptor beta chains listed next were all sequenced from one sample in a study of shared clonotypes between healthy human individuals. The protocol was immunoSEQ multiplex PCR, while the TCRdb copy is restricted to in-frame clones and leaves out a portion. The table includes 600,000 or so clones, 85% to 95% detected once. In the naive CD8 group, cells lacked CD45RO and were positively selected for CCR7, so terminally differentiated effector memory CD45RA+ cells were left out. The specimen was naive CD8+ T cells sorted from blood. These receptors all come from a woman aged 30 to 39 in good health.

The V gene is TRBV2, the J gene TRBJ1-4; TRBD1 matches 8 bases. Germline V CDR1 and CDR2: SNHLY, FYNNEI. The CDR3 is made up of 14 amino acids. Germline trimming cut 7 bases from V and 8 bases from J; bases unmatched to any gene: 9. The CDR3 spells CASTMTGVGEKLFF. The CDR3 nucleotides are TGTGCCAGCACGATGACAGGGGTCGGGGAAAAACTGTTTTTT.

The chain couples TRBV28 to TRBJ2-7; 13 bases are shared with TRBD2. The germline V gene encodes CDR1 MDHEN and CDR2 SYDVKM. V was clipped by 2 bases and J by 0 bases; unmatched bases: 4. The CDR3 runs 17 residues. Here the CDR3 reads CASSLPRTSGSSYEQYF. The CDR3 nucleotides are TGTGCCAGCAGTTTACCCCGGACTAGCGGGAGCTCCTACGAGCAGTACTTC.

CDR3 in amino acids: CASSRPSSGKSYNEQFF. The CDR3 bases are TGCGCCAGCAGCCGCCCGTCTAGCGGGAAATCCTACAATGAGCAGTTCTTC. This chain connects TRBV5-1 to TRBJ2-1, with 9 bases that match TRBD2. Germline-derived CDR1 and CDR2 are SGHRS and YFSETQ. The CDR3 length is 17 residues. The junction had 9 bases not matched to a gene; V was cut back by 4 bases and J by 1 base.